Listed below are T cell receptor beta chains from one sample, sequenced in a study of CD8 T cells in Susac syndrome. TCRdb re-analysed the immunoSEQ multiplex PCR reads in MiXCR, keeping a single row per CDR3 protein. The sample shows 200,000 or so distinct CDR3 sequences, about 96% of them seen only once. The sample was CD4+ T cells from PBMCs. Receptors originate from a human donor with multiple sclerosis. Each CDR3 is given with its conserved first and last residue. D genes are given only for firm matches.

V gene	J gene	D gene	CDR3 protein
TRBV14	TRBJ1-1	NA	CASTARDRTEAFF
TRBV12-3/TRBV12-4	TRBJ1-2	TRBD1	CASSLRDRGTGGYTF
TRBV29-1	TRBJ2-7	TRBD2	CSVGGMVAGGRYEQYF
TRBV12-3/TRBV12-4	TRBJ2-7	TRBD1	CASSRGQGTYEQYF
TRBV7-9	TRBJ1-4	NA	CASSVTDTNEKLFF
TRBV29-1	TRBJ2-3	NA	CSVEWGNTDTQYF
TRBV3-1	TRBJ2-4	NA	CASSQPGRNIQYF
TRBV12-3/TRBV12-4	TRBJ1-1	NA	CASSFAWMLSSEAFF
TRBV30	TRBJ2-3	NA	CAWSGTRPADTQYF
TRBV12-3/TRBV12-4	TRBJ1-5	TRBD1	CASKGTVNQPQHF
TRBV7-8	TRBJ1-1	NA	CASGKDRNTEAFF
TRBV6-1	TRBJ2-1	NA	CASSVGGTGDNEQFF
TRBV7-8	TRBJ1-2	NA	CASSTRGTLYGYTF
TRBV29-1	TRBJ2-5	TRBD2	CSVPLSGRRETQYF
TRBV5-1	TRBJ2-1	NA	CASSSGITYNEQFF
TRBV29-1	TRBJ1-1	NA	CSVEGEGWAEAFF
TRBV3-1	TRBJ2-2	TRBD2	CASSIYGTSTAGELFF
TRBV20-1	TRBJ1-2	NA	CSAFTGTGGYTF
TRBV20-1	TRBJ2-1	TRBD2	CSARDLKGVAGGNEQFF
TRBV2	TRBJ2-5	NA	CASHLDINWETQYF
TRBV4-1	TRBJ2-2	NA	CATSGLARTGELFF
TRBV7-3	TRBJ1-3	NA	CASSRGGPGNTIYF
TRBV29-1	TRBJ2-5	TRBD2	CSVEAILADKETQYF
TRBV19	TRBJ2-2	NA	CASKSDGSTGELFF
TRBV15	TRBJ2-3	TRBD1	CATSPGGQGAPGPQYF
TRBV20-1	TRBJ1-5	NA	CSGANGYDSNQPQHF
TRBV7-2	TRBJ2-1	NA	CASSLTGLSQNEQFF
TRBV29-1	TRBJ2-2	TRBD1	CSVDGRGSDTGELFF
TRBV3-1	TRBJ1-2	NA	CASSQRGQYYGYTF
TRBV12-3/TRBV12-4	TRBJ2-6	NA	CASSLTESGANVLTF
TRBV30	TRBJ2-7	NA	CAWSGLNLGYEQYF
TRBV7-9	TRBJ1-2	NA	CASSPSGARGYTF
TRBV16	TRBJ2-6	NA	CASSPTARSGANVLTF
TRBV30	TRBJ2-2	NA	CAWSRPGELFF
TRBV2	TRBJ2-7	TRBD2	CASSPQLAGYEQYF
TRBV7-9	TRBJ2-7	TRBD1	CASSLGQGLVEQYF
TRBV5-1	TRBJ2-7	NA	CASSFEGYYEQYF
TRBV24-1	TRBJ2-1	NA	CATSDSDRTGRNEQFF
TRBV7-9	TRBJ1-5	NA	CASSLGVGTSNQPQHF
TRBV5-1	TRBJ2-7	NA	CASSLAGLGEQYF
TRBV12-5	TRBJ1-5	NA	CASGLHIQPQHF
TRBV7-9	TRBJ1-2	NA	CASSSGLVGYGYTF
TRBV24-1	TRBJ2-7	NA	CATSEGGSYEQYF
TRBV30	TRBJ2-1	NA	CAWMRILFYNEQFF
TRBV9	TRBJ2-1	NA	CASSVALAETDNEQFF